This T cell receptor (beta chain) was recovered during a study of CD8+CD57+ T cells in acquired aplastic anemia. Patients chosen for sequencing had CD8+CD57+ cells that had expanded, as shown by flow cytometry. The patients, all of them, had severe acquired aplastic anemia. Blood came from patients not yet given any therapy. V dropped 5 bases and J dropped 4; count of bases not matched to a gene: 8. The length of the CDR3 is 15 residues. CDR1 SGHAT and CDR2 FQNNGV come from the germline V gene. Profiles of TCR beta VDJ and CDR3 were generated from a genomic DNA template. Using its own MiXCR run on the reads, TCRdb lists one record per CDR3 protein. This table has approximately 150,000 distinct CDR3 sequences, less than 60% appearing once. This clonotype was seen at least ten times.

V is TRBV11-2 and J is TRBJ2-7; 10 nucleotides match TRBD1. The source is a human donor with aplastic anemia. Material for sequencing was sorted CD4+, CD8+, or CD8+CD57+ T cells (not recorded which) from PBMCs. In nucleotides, the CDR3 is TGTGCCAGCAGCCGCATCCGGGACAGGGGTTACGAGCAGTACTTC. It yields the protein CASSRIRDRGYEQYF.